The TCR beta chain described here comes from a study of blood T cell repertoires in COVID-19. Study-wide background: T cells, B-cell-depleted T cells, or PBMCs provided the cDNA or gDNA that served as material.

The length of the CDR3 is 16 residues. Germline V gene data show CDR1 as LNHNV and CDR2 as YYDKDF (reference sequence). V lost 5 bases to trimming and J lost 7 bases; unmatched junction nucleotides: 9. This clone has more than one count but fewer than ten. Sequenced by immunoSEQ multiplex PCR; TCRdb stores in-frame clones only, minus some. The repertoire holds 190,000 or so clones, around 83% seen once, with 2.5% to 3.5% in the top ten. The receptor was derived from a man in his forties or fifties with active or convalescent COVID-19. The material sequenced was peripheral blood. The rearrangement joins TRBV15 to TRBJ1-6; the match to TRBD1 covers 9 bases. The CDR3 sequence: CATSHEQGALNSPLHF. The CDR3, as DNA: TGTGCCACCAGCCACGAACAGGGGGCCCTCAATTCACCCCTCCACTTT.